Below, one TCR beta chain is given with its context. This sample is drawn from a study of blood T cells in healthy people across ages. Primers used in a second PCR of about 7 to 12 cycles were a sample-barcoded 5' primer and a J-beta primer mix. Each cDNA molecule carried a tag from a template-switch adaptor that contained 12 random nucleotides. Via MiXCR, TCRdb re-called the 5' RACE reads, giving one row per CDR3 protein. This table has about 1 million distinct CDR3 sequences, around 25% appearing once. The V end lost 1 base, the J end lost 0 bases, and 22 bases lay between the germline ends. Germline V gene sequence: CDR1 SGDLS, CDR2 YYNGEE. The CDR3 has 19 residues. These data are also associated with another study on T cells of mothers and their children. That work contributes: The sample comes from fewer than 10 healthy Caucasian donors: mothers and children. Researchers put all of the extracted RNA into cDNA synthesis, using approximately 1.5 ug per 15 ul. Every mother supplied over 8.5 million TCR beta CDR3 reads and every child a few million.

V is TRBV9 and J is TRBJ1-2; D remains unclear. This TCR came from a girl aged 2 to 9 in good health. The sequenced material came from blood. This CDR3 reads CASSVSGRGPFWPNYGYTF. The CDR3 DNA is TGTGCCAGCAGCGTATCGGGGAGAGGCCCCTTTTGGCCTAACTATGGCTACACCTTC.